These T cell receptor beta chains were read from a single sample in a study of somatic mutations in cytotoxic T cells in rheumatoid arthritis. The protocol was immunoSEQ multiplex PCR, while the TCRdb copy is restricted to in-frame clones and leaves out a portion. Of 15,000 to 20,000 clones in the sample, more than 60% were seen once. Sequenced material: CD8+ T cells sorted from blood. Source of these receptors: an adult with rheumatoid arthritis. Each CDR3 is given with its conserved first and last residue. Size tells how often a clone was seen (once, few, many) or the class of an expanded clone, and some rows leave it out.

v_gene	j_gene	abundance	CDR3aa
TRBV10-1	TRBJ2-5	once	CASSAVSDRRQETQYF
TRBV11-2	TRBJ2-1	.	CASPGLVGAVSSYNEQFF
TRBV5-1	TRBJ2-3	.	CASSSGLAGLTDTQYF
TRBV5-4	TRBJ1-5	.	CASSQGIIRPQHF
TRBV19	TRBJ1-5	.	CASRLTGTYSNQPQHF
TRBV2	TRBJ1-2	.	CASGVAGGGYGYTF
TRBV6-6	TRBJ1-2	.	CATIQPLADFNYGYTF
TRBV7-9	TRBJ1-5	.	CASSLAMAGLNQPQHF
TRBV5-4	TRBJ2-7	.	CASSLVAGSSQYSYEQYF
TRBV7-6	TRBJ2-3	once	CASSFPPLAGGTDTQYF
TRBV11-1	TRBJ1-6	.	CASSLDGSYNSPLHF
TRBV6-4	TRBJ2-2	.	CASSDSKQNTGELFF
TRBV6-1	TRBJ1-6	.	CASSGRPPLHF
TRBV19	TRBJ2-2	few	CASSLTRANTGELFF
TRBV7-9	TRBJ2-1	.	CASSPGGEQFF
TRBV2	TRBJ1-1	.	CASRGAEAFF
TRBV27	TRBJ2-5	.	CASSVGLAAETQYF
TRBV19	TRBJ2-1	.	CASSIAGGANEQFF
TRBV6-1	TRBJ1-1	.	CASSIRGGGETEAFF
TRBV19	TRBJ2-1	.	CASNGGTYNEQFF
TRBV6-1	TRBJ1-1	.	CASTQGAEAFF
TRBV5-4	TRBJ2-7	.	CASSLAGQGAYEQYF
TRBV7-8	TRBJ2-5	.	CASSLEDGDFLYQETQYF
TRBV27	TRBJ2-3	.	CASSLRRGGTDTQYF
TRBV4-1	TRBJ1-4	.	CASSQGAANEKLFF
TRBV7-9	TRBJ1-2	.	CASSRDRGDHYGYTF
TRBV6-1	TRBJ1-3	.	CASSEGGAPSGNTIYF
TRBV15	TRBJ1-5	.	CATSRRGLNQPQHF
TRBV9	TRBJ2-3	.	CASSEGRGKDTQYF
TRBV6-6	TRBJ1-1	.	CASSPRNGGTEAFF
TRBV7-6	TRBJ2-2	.	CASSLGTGPFNTGELFF
TRBV6-5	TRBJ1-5	.	CASSYRLGQGDQPQHF
TRBV7-3	TRBJ1-1	.	CASSDRGNTEAFF
TRBV19	TRBJ2-7	.	CATKSGYEQYF
TRBV2	TRBJ1-1	.	CASSPVFGGASGGYTEAFF
TRBV4-1	TRBJ1-5	.	CASSQGGGYSNQPQHF
TRBV25-1	TRBJ2-5	medium-sized	CASSESFMAGGQETQYF
TRBV20-1	TRBJ2-2	.	CSAPIAGELFF
TRBV27	TRBJ1-5	.	CASSLSGNRPQHF
TRBV6-1	TRBJ1-2	.	CASSDRVRNYGYTF
TRBV6-1	TRBJ1-5	.	CASSELDRGLNQPQHF
TRBV7-9	TRBJ1-2	.	CASSTASDGRFYGYTF
TRBV5-5	TRBJ1-4	.	CASSPMTAEKLFF
TRBV9	TRBJ1-1	.	CASSVDGTLNTEAFF
TRBV6-6	TRBJ1-6	.	CASSYDNSPLHF
TRBV18	TRBJ1-5	.	CASSPGQRNQPQHF
TRBV27	TRBJ1-2	.	CASRLHLDGNYGYTF
TRBV5-1	TRBJ2-7	.	CASSLPGLATYEQYF
TRBV6-1	TRBJ2-1	.	CASLPHPGYEQFF
TRBV7-6	TRBJ1-1	once	CASSLGGGYTEAFF
TRBV9	TRBJ2-3	.	CASSVVGQGGTDTQYF
TRBV29-1	TRBJ2-5	.	CSVWGGEPQTQYF